This TCR beta chain was obtained from a study of blood T cell repertoires in COVID-19. Study background: Collection of acute and convalescent COVID-19 samples took place in the United States, Italy and Spain. PBMCs, B-cell-depleted T cells, or T cells provided the cDNA or gDNA that made up the material.

In the authors' workflow: It was from reference gene primer amplification that nucleated cell counts were estimated. Sequencing was performed with immunoSEQ multiplex PCR; in TCRdb, only in-frame clones are kept and a portion is missing. For V, J and clone size, that table is used; D and trimming come from the DNA. The data hold 170,000 or so clones, with approximately 81% observed a single time. V lost 4 bases to trimming and J lost 4 bases; unmatched junction nucleotides: 10. The CDR3 has 17 amino acids. Germline loops: CDR1 SEHNR, CDR2 FQNEAQ (reference sequence). The sequence was collected from a man younger than 35 with active or convalescent COVID-19. Sequenced input: peripheral blood. The V and J genes are TRBV7-9 and TRBJ1-2; 12 nucleotides line up with TRBD1. The CDR3 region has the DNA TGTGCCAGCAGCTACGGGACAGGGGGCCCAATCTCCTATGGCTACACCTTC. Translating gives CASSYGTGGPISYGYTF.